This T cell receptor (beta chain) comes out of a study of cytomegalovirus exposure and HLA in healthy donors. Study-level results: Analyzed later, association rates of TCRs varied across HLA loci, with DRB1 most and HLA-C fewest.

The study ran its PCR with 60 Vbeta and 13 Jbeta primers. TCRdb's copy holds only in-frame clones and misses some; the assay was immunoSEQ multiplex PCR. The repertoire holds some 160,000 clones, with 70% to 80% as singletons. On this clone: Its antigen is undetermined.

The sequenced material came from PBMCs. This TCR was recovered from a woman in her 40s in good health and CMV-seronegative.

The CDR3 sequence is CASSPTTGFLYGYTF. DNA for the CDR3: TGTGCCAGCAGCCCGACCACAGGGTTCCTCTATGGCTACACCTTC. The V and J genes are TRBV5-5 and TRBJ1-2; D possibly corresponds to TRBD1 (6 bases). Trimming removed 4 bases from V and 4 bases from J, with 17 bases in between. CDR3 length: 15 amino acids. The germline CDR1 and CDR2 sequences are SGHKS and YYEKEE (reference sequence).